This note documents a single TCR beta chain sequence. The record originates from a study of technical replicates of blood from a few donors. Some clones are missing from TCRdb's copy, which holds only in-frame ones; the method was immunoSEQ multiplex PCR. The sample includes around 57,000 clones, almost 97% seen only once; the top ten take over 0.15%. Input material: T cells isolated from PBMCs. This clonotype was sampled from a human donor in good health.

The CDR3 DNA reads as TGTGCCAGCAGCCACCGACTAGGGGAAGGCGGGACCCAGTACTTC. This codes for CASSHRLGEGGTQYF. The chain combines TRBV14 with TRBJ2-5, with a possible D match to TRBD2 (6 bases). The CDR3 has 15 amino acids. Trimming left V 3 bases short and J 7 bases short, with 18 bases between. Germline lookup yields CDR1 SGHDN and CDR2 FVKESK.